This TCR beta chain was recovered during a study of control samples from healthy donors and cancer patients. The junction had 4 bases not matched to a gene; V was cut back by 6 bases and J by 3 bases. The V gene's germline CDR1 is MNHEY and CDR2 SVGAGI. CDR3 length: 14 residues. Libraries were prepared by immunoSEQ multiplex PCR; TCRdb keeps only in-frame clonotypes and omits some of them. Of around 72,000 clones listed, approximately 80% are singletons. J is TRBJ2-1 and V is TRBV6-5; 8 bases are a match to TRBD1. Sequenced sample: blood. This TCR came from a man between 50 and 59 years old in good health. CDR3 sequence (DNA): TGTGCCAGCAGACGACAGGGGAGCTACAATGAGCAGTTCTTC. This gives the protein CASRRQGSYNEQFF.